This passage covers 15 T cell receptor beta chains from one sample sequenced in a study of T cells after yellow fever vaccination. Using its own MiXCR run on the 5' RACE reads, TCRdb lists one record per CDR3 protein. The sample lists more than 350,000 distinct CDR3 sequences; under 14% were seen once. Sequences were derived from PBMCs, sampled on the day of the first yellow fever vaccination. Receptors were obtained from a man aged 18-30 years who received the YFV17D yellow fever vaccine.

The chain has TRBV4-1 and TRBJ2-2; D gene uncertain. CDR3 length: 17 residues. The V gene's germline CDR1 is MGHRA and CDR2 YSYEKL. V was cut by 1 base and J by 5 bases, with 17 bases left in between. The CDR3, as DNA: TGCGCCAGCAGCCAAGTAAGATTGGGGATGGGGACCGGGGAGCTGTTTTTT. It specifies CASSQVRLGMGTGELFF.

The rearrangement joins TRBV20-1 to TRBJ1-3; D is unresolved. The CDR3 covers 13 residues. V was pared by 2 bases and J by 0 bases, with 5 bases between. In germline, CDR1 is DFQATT, CDR2 SNEGSKA (reference sequence). The CDR3 region has the DNA TGCAGTGCTAGACTGAACTCTGGAAACACCATATATTTT. Translated, it gives CSARLNSGNTIYF.

The V gene is TRBV7-2, the J gene TRBJ1-6, with D unresolved. The CDR3 has 16 amino acids. V lost 2 bases and J lost 0, with 8 bases in between. Germline CDR1 SGHTA, CDR2 FQGNSA. The CDR3 here is CASSLTGYSYNSPLHF. The CDR3 DNA follows: TGTGCCAGCAGCTTAACGGGGTACTCCTATAATTCACCCCTCCACTTT.

This clonotype was seen repeatedly, ten times or more. The J gene is TRBJ2-5, the V gene TRBV3-1, with TRBD2 matching over 9 bases. V gave up 2 bases and J gave up 9 bases; unmatched junction bases: 7. Germline CDR1 reads LGHDT; CDR2 reads YNNKEL (reference sequence). This CDR3 region has 14 residues. The CDR3 DNA sequence: TGTGCCAGCAGCCAATATCGGGGCGGGGGGGCCCAGTACTTC. This translates into CASSQYRGGGAQYF.

This chain links TRBV7-3 with TRBJ2-1; 7 bases match TRBD1. Looked up from germline, CDR1 is SGHTA and CDR2 is FQGTGA. The V segment lost 5 bases and the J segment 7 bases; nucleotides outside the gene matches: 11. CDR3 length: 15 amino acids. This CDR3 is CASSTAPGQSNEQFF. Here the CDR3 DNA reads TGTGCCAGCAGCACCGCACCGGGACAGTCTAATGAGCAGTTCTTC.

The chain uses TRBV20-1 and TRBJ2-7; D gene uncertain. The CDR3 totals 11 residues. Germline lookup yields CDR1 DFQATT and CDR2 SNEGSKA (reference sequence). Trimming cost V 0 bases and J 3 bases, with 3 bases left between them. The CDR3 spells CSARDYYEQYF. DNA for the CDR3: TGCAGTGCTAGAGATTACTACGAGCAGTACTTC.

The chain has TRBV15 and TRBJ2-1; 10 positions agree with TRBD2. Per germline, CDR1 LNHNV and CDR2 YYDKDF (reference sequence). J lost 0 bases, V lost 4 bases, and 3 bases had no gene match. The CDR3 has 16 residues. The DNA of the CDR3 is TGTGCCACCAGCACTTTAGCGGGGGGCTCCTACAATGAGCAGTTCTTC. This encodes CATSTLAGGSYNEQFF.

In its sample, this clonotype was seen a few times. V and J are TRBV20-1 and TRBJ1-5; D unresolved. The germline V gene has CDR1 DFQATT and CDR2 SNEGSKA (reference sequence). V was cut by 3 bases and J by 2 bases, with 14 bases left in between. The CDR3 loop spans 15 amino acids. The CDR3 DNA is TGCAGTGCTAGGTGGGGTTCGGATCGCAATCAGCCCCAGCATTTT. Its translation: CSARWGSDRNQPQHF.

The J gene is TRBJ2-1, the V gene TRBV7-3; the D gene is possibly TRBD2 (6 bases). The CDR3 covers 15 residues. Germline V gives CDR1 SGHTA, CDR2 FQGTGA. Trimming shortened V by 3 bases and J by 8 bases, and 17 bases separated the two germline ends. CDR3 sequence (DNA): TGTGCCAGCAGCTTGACTAGGTCGGCCGGCGATGAGCAGTTCTTC. The encoded protein is CASSLTRSAGDEQFF.

This clonotype was observed at least ten times. The rearrangement joins TRBV28 to TRBJ2-5; D is undetermined. The CDR3 extends over 9 amino acids. CDR1 and CDR2 (germline): MDHEN, SYDVKM. With 8 bases removed from V and 5 bases from J, the gap between germline ends came to 3 bases. CDR3 residues: CASGETQYF. CDR3 sequence (DNA): TGTGCCAGCGGGGAGACCCAGTACTTC.

The chain has TRBV5-6 and TRBJ2-3; D is perhaps TRBD1 or TRBD2 (5 bases each). Germline CDR1 reads SGHDT; CDR2 reads YYEEEE. V was shortened by 3 bases and J by 4 bases, with 6 bases between the two germline ends. The CDR3 covers 12 residues. CDR3 sequence (DNA): TGTGCCAGCAGCTGGGGGTCAGATACGCAGTATTTT. Protein: CASSWGSDTQYF.

Ten or more counts support this clonotype. The chain carries TRBV6-2 or TRBV6-3 and TRBJ1-5; D possibly corresponds to TRBD1 (6 bases). V lost 4 bases to trimming and J lost 2 bases, with 9 bases between them. CDR3 length equals 14 residues. Germline CDR1 reads MNHEY; CDR2 reads SVGEGT. The CDR3 nucleotides are TGTGCCAGCAGTTTCGCAGGGGGCAATCAGCCCCAGCATTTT. Translating it yields CASSFAGGNQPQHF.

This clonotype turned up a few times. This chain links TRBV7-8 with TRBJ1-1, with TRBD1 as a possible D gene (6 bases). V gave up 3 bases and J gave up 0 bases, with 14 bases separating them. The length of the CDR3 is 16 residues. CDR1 and CDR2 from the germline V gene are SGHVS and FQNEAQ. CDR3 amino acids: CASSFGADSMNTEAFF. In DNA form, the CDR3 reads TGTGCCAGCAGCTTCGGTGCGGACAGCATGAACACTGAAGCTTTCTTT.

Only one count was recorded for this clonotype. The rearrangement links TRBV7-8 to TRBJ2-2; D is perhaps TRBD1 (5 bases). The germline V gene encodes CDR1 SGHVS and CDR2 FQNEAQ. This CDR3 has 15 amino acids. The V end was cut by 4 bases, the J end by 0 bases, with 9 bases between. CDR3 in DNA: TGTGCCAGCAGCTCCAGGGCTCCGAACACCGGGGAGCTGTTTTTT. It yields the protein CASSSRAPNTGELFF.

This clonotype has only a few counts. This rearrangement joins TRBV6-1 to TRBJ2-2, with D possibly TRBD1 on 6 matching bases. Trimming stripped 7 bases from V and 7 bases from J, with 13 bases between. Germline V gene sequence: CDR1 MNHNS, CDR2 SASEGT. The CDR3 has 13 amino acids. CDR3 residues: CASTDRSGGELFF. The CDR3 DNA sequence: TGTGCCAGCACCGACAGGTCTGGCGGGGAGCTGTTTTTT.